This T cell receptor beta chain was recorded in a study of T cell repertoires in cytomegalovirus infection. Notes on the study in general: Across the ex vivo response, the dominant clonotypes were HLA-C-restricted CMV-specific TCR beta clonotypes. Carriage of CMV together with the relevant HLA was identifiable through cumulative public TCR beta family frequency.

MiXCR, applied by TCRdb to the reads, yields one record per CDR3 protein. This table has some 480,000 distinct CDR3 sequences, around 30% appearing once. As concerns this clonotype: Its target is not known.

From germline, CDR1 is SGHRS and CDR2 YFSETQ. Trimming left V 4 bases short and J 4 bases short, with 17 bases between. The CDR3 totals 15 residues. The TCR sequence derives from a human donor in good health (CMV status not recorded). Some clones in this sample may be carry-over from other donors' samples. The J gene is TRBJ1-1, the V gene TRBV5-1, with D uncertain. The material was cultured PBMCs, obtained from culture after CMV antigen stimulation. This CDR3 is CASSPGGLGSTEAFF. The CDR3 DNA sequence: TGCGCCAGCAGCCCGGGAGGCCTGGGGTCCACTGAAGCTTTCTTT.